This T cell receptor (beta chain) was sequenced for a study of T cell repertoires in cytomegalovirus infection. Study context: Researchers turned to recently identified HLA-C-restricted CMV epitopes as well as well-studied HLA-B-restricted ones. Indications came from public TCR beta signatures; they pointed to CMV infection and to a matching HLA type.

Trimming took off 6 bases at V and 0 bases at J, with 8 bases between the two ends. Germline-derived CDR1 and CDR2 are MDHEN and SYDVKM. CDR3 size: 13 residues. TCRdb passed the reads through MiXCR, listing each CDR3 protein once. The sample contains hundreds of thousands of distinct CDR3 sequences, around 30% of which appear only once. General study points: Cumulated frequencies of public TCR beta families served to identify carriers of CMV plus the relevant HLA.

A few counts support this clonotype. Antigen: not known. The starting material was cultured PBMCs, obtained from culture after CMV antigen stimulation. The receptor was isolated from a human donor in good health (CMV status not recorded). Some clones in this sample may be carry-over from other donors' samples. The chain is built from TRBV28 and TRBJ1-1; D is unresolved. The CDR3 coding sequence is TGTGCCAGCAGCAAACAAGTGAACACTGAAGCTTTCTTT. This translates into CASSKQVNTEAFF. The whole variable domain, remainder taken from reference TRBV28 and TRBJ1-1, is DVKVTQSSRYLVKRTGEKVFLECVQDMDHENMFWYRQDPGLGLRLIYFSYDVKMKEKGDIPEGYSVSREKKERFSLILESASTNQTSMYLCASSKQVNTEAFFGQGTRLTVV.